The 3 T cell receptor beta chains listed next were all sequenced from one sample in a study of technical replicates of blood from a few donors. The data were produced by immunoSEQ multiplex PCR, yet TCRdb's version contains in-frame clones alone and is incomplete. The table includes roughly 85,000 clones, about 93% detected once. Sequencing used T cells isolated from PBMCs. These TCRs come from a human donor in good health.

In regard to this clone: The sample has other DNA sequences that encode this CDR3 too. The chain carries TRBV28 and TRBJ2-7; D unresolved. CDR3 length: 12 amino acids. Per the germline V gene, CDR1 is MDHEN and CDR2 is SYDVKM. V lost 2 bases to trimming and J lost 3 bases, with 5 bases between them. As DNA, the CDR3 is TGTGCCAGCAGTTTAAGGAGCTACGAGCAGTACTTC. It is translated as CASSLRSYEQYF.

V usage is TRBV19 and J usage is TRBJ1-1, with unresolved D. Trimming shortened V by 4 bases and J by 0 bases, and 9 bases separated the two germline ends. The CDR3 covers 14 residues. CDR1 and CDR2 (germline): LNHDA, SQIVND (reference sequence). CDR3 residues: CASSTLTMNTEAFF. The CDR3 coding sequence is TGTGCCAGTAGTACACTAACAATGAACACTGAAGCTTTCTTT.

The rearrangement links TRBV5-1 to TRBJ1-1, with 8 bases identical to TRBD1. Germline V gives CDR1 SGHRS, CDR2 YFSETQ. The CDR3 length is 15 residues. V dropped 0 bases and J dropped 4; count of bases not matched to a gene: 5. CDR3 nucleotide sequence: TGCGCCAGCAGCTTGGGGCAGGGGGCTGTCACTGAAGCTTTCTTT. Translated: CASSLGQGAVTEAFF.